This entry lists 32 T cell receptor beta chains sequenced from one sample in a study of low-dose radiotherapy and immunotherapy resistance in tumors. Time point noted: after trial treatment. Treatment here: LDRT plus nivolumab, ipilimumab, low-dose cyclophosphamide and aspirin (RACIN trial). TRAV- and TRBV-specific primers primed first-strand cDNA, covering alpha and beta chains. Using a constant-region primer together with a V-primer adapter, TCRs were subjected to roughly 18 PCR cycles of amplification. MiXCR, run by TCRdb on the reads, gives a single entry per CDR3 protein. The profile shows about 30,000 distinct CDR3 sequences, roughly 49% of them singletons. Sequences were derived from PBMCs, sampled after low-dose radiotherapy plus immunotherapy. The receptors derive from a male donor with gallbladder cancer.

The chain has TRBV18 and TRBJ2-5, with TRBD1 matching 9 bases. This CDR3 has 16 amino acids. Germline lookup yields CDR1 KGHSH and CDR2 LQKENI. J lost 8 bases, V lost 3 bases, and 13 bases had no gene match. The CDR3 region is CASSPLTGGGIDTQYF. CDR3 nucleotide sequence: TGTGCCAGCTCACCGCTCACAGGGGGCGGAATTGATACCCAGTACTTC.

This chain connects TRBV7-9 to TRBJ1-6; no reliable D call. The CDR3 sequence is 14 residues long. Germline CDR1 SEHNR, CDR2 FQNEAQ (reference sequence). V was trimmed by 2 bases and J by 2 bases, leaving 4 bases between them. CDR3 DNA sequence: TGTGCCAGCAGCTTAAAAACCTATAATTCACCCCTCCACTTT. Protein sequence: CASSLKTYNSPLHF. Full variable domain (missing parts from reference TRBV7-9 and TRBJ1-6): DTGVSQNPRHKITKRGQNVTFRCDPISEHNRLYWYRQTLGQGPEFLTYFQNEAQLEKSRLLSDRFSAERPKGSFSTLEIQRTEQGDSAMYLCASSLKTYNSPLHFGNGTRLTVT.

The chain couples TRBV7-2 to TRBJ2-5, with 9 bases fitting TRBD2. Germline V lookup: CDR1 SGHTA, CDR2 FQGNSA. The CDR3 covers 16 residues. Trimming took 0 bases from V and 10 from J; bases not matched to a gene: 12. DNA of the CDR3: TGTGCCAGCAGCTTAGCTAGCGGGGGCGGTGGGTGGGTCCAGTACTTC. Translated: CASSLASGGGGWVQYF.

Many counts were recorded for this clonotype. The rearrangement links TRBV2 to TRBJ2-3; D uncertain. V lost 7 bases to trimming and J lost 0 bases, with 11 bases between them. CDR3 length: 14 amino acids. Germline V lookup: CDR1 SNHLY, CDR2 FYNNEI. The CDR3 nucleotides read TGTGCCAGCAACTTACTCGGTAGCACAGATACGCAGTATTTT. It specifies CASNLLGSTDTQYF.

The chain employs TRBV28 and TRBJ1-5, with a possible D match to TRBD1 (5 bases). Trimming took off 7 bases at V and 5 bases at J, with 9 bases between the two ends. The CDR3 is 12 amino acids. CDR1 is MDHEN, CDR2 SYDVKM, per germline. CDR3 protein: CASMTGHQPQHF. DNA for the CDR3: TGTGCCAGCATGACGGGGCATCAGCCCCAGCATTTT.

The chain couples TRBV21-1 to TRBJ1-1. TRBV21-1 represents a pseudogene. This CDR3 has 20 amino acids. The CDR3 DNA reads TGTGCCAGCAGCAAAGTGTTGGGGTATCACCGTGAAAAATTGAACACTGAAGCTTTCTTT. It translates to CASSKVLGYHREKLNTEAFF.

The CDR3 bases are TGCGCCAGCAGCGCCGGGGACAGTACGGGAAACACCATATATTTT. It is translated as CASSAGDSTGNTIYF. The chain has TRBV5-1 and TRBJ1-3; the match to TRBD1 covers 7 bases. Germline values: CDR1 SGHRS, CDR2 YFSETQ. With 4 bases clipped from V and 4 bases from J, the junction kept 8 bases outside the gene matches. The CDR3 covers 15 residues.

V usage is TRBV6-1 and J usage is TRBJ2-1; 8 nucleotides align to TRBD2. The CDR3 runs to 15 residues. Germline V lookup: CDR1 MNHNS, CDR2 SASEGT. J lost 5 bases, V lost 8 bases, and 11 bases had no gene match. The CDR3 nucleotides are TGTGCCAGCGGCTCGCGGGGGGCGACTCACAATGAGCAGTTCTTC. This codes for CASGSRGATHNEQFF.

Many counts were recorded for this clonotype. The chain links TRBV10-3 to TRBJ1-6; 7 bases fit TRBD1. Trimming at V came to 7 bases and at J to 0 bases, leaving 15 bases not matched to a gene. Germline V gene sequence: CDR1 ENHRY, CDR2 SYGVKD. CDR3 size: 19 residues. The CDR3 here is CAIKAGGLADSSYNSPLHF. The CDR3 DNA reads TGTGCCATCAAAGCAGGGGGTTTGGCCGATAGCTCCTATAATTCACCCCTCCACTTT.

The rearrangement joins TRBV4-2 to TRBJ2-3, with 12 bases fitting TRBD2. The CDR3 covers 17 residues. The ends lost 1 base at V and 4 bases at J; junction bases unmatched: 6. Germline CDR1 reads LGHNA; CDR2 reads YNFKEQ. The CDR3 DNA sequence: TGTGCCAGCAGCCAAGGTCTAGCGGGAGGGATCGCAGATACGCAGTATTTT. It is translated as CASSQGLAGGIADTQYF.

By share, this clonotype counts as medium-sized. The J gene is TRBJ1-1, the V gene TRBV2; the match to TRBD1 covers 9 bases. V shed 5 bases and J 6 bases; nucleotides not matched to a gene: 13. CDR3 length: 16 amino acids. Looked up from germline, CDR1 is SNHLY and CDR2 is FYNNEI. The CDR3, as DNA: TGTGCCAGCAGTAATACCGACACAGGGGGCCGACCTGAAGCTTTCTTT. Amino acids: CASSNTDTGGRPEAFF.

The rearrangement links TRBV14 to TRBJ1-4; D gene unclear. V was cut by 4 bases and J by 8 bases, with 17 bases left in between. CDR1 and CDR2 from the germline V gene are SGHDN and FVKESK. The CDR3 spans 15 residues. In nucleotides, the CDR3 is TGTGCCAGCAGCCCGGGGTTCGGGAGACGAGAAAAACTGTTTTTT. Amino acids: CASSPGFGRREKLFF.

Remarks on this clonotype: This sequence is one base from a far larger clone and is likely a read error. CDR3 protein: CASSYGGVFADTQYF. DNA of the CDR3: TGTGCCAGCAGTTACGGGGGAGTTTTTGCAGATACGCAGTATTTT. The chain combines TRBV6-2 or TRBV6-3 with TRBJ2-3, with D perhaps TRBD1 or TRBD2 (5 bases each). Trimming took off 2 bases at V and 4 bases at J, with 13 bases between the two ends. The CDR3 has 15 residues. Per germline, CDR1 MNHEY and CDR2 SVGEGT.

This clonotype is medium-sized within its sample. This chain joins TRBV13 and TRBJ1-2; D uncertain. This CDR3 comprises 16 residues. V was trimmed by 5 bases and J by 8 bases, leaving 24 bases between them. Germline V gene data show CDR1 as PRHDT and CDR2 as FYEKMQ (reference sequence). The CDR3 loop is CASSQEAAGRTVGYTF. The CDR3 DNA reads TGTGCCAGCAGCCAAGAGGCCGCTGGGAGGACGGTAGGCTACACCTTC.

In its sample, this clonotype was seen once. CDR3 loop: CASTSGGTPDTQYF. The DNA for the CDR3 is TGTGCCAGCACCAGCGGAGGCACCCCAGATACGCAGTATTTT. V and J are TRBV5-4 and TRBJ2-3; TRBD2 might be the D (5 bases). This CDR3 region has 14 residues. Per germline, CDR1 SGHNT and CDR2 YYREEE (reference sequence). The ends were cut back, 6 bases at V and 4 bases at J, with 15 bases in the middle.

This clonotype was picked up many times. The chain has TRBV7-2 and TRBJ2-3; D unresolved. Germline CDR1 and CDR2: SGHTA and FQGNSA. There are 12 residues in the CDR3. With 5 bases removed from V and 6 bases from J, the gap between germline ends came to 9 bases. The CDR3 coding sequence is TGTGCCAGCAGCCTTTTCATGGATACGCAGTATTTT. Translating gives CASSLFMDTQYF.

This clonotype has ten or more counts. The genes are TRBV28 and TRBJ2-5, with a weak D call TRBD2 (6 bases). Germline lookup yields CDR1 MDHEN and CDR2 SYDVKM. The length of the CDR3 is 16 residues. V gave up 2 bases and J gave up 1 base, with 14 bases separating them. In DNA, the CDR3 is TGTGCCAGCAGTTTAATAAGCCTAGCGCTCCAAGAGACCCAGTACTTC. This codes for CASSLISLALQETQYF. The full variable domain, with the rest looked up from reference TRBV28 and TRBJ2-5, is DVKVTQSSRYLVKRTGEKVFLECVQDMDHENMFWYRQDPGLGLRLIYFSYDVKMKEKGDIPEGYSVSREKKERFSLILESASTNQTSMYLCASSLISLALQETQYFGPGTRLLVL.

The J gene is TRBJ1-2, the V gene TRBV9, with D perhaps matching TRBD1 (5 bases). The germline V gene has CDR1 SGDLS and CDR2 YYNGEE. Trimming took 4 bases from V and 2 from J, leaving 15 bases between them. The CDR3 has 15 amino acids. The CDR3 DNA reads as TGTGCCAGCAGCTACAGTCCTCAGGGCAACTATGGCTACACCTTC. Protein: CASSYSPQGNYGYTF. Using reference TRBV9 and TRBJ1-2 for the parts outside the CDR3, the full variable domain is DSGVTQTPKHLITATGQRVTLRCSPRSGDLSVYWYQQSLDQGLQFLIQYYNGEERAKGNILERFSAQQFPDLHSELNLSSLELGDSALYFCASSYSPQGNYGYTFGSGTRLTVV.

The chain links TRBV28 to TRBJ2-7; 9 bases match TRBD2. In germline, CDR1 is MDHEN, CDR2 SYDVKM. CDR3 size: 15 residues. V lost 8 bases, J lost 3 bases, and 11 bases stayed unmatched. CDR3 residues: CASDTLAGNLYEQYF. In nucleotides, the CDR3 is TGTGCCAGCGATACGCTAGCGGGAAATCTCTACGAGCAGTACTTC.

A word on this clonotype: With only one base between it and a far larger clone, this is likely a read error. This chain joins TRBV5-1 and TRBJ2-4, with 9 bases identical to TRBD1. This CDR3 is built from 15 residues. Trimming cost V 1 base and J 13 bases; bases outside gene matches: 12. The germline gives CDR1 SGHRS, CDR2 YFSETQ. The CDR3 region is CASSLTGQGYNEQYF. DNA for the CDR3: TGCGCCAGCAGCTTGACAGGACAGGGGTACAATGAGCAGTACTTC.

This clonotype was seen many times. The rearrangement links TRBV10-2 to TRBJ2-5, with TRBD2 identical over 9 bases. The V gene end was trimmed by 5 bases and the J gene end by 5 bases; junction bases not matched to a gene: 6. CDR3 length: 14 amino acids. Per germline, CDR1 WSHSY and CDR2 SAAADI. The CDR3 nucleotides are TGCGCCAGCAGTCCGGGCGGGGGGGGGGAGACCCAGTACTTC. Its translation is CASSPGGGGETQYF.

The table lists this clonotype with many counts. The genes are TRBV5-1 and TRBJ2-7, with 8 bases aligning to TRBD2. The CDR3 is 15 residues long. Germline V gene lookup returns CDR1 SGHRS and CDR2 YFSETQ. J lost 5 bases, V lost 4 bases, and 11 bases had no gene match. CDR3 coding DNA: TGCGCCAGCAGCGGCACCGGGACTAGGAGGCACGAGCAGTACTTC. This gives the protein CASSGTGTRRHEQYF.

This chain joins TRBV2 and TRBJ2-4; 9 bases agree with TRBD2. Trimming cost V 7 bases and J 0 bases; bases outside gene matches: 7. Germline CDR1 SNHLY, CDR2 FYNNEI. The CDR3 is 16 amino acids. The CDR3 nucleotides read TGTGCCAGCAACCCCCTAGCGGGGCTAGCCAAAAACATTCAGTACTTC. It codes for CASNPLAGLAKNIQYF.

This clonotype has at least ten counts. The CDR3 region is CASSSRVGGSNSYNEQFF. The DNA for the CDR3 is TGTGCCAGCAGCTCAAGAGTGGGCGGGAGTAACTCCTACAATGAGCAGTTCTTC. The chain recombines TRBV3-1 with TRBJ2-1; 7 bases are a match to TRBD2. CDR3 length equals 18 residues. CDR1 is LGHDT, CDR2 YNNKEL, per germline (reference sequence). Losses at the gene ends were 5 bases for V and 0 bases for J; bases not matched to a gene: 13.

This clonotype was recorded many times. CDR3: CASSEGAGSYEQYF. The CDR3, as DNA: TGTGCCAGCAGTGAAGGGGCGGGCTCCTACGAGCAGTACTTC. The V and J genes are TRBV25-1 and TRBJ2-7; either TRBD1 or TRBD2 may fit D (5 bases each). The ends were cut back, 2 bases at V and 0 bases at J, with 8 bases in the middle. The germline V gene has CDR1 MGHDK and CDR2 SYGVNS. The CDR3 is 14 residues long.

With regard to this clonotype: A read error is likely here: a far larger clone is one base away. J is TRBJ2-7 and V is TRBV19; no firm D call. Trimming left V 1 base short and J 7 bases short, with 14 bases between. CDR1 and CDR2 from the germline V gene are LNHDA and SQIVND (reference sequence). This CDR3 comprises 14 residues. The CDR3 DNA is TGTGCCAGTAGTATAGGTCCCCGTGGGAATGAGCAGTACTTC. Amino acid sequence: CASSIGPRGNEQYF.

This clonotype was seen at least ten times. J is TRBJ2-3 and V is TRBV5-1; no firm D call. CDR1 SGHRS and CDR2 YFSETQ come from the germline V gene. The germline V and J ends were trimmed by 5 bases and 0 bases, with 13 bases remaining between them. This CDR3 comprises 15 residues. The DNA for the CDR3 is TGCGCCAGCAGTAATAGGACGTCTAGCACAGATACGCAGTATTTT. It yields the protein CASSNRTSSTDTQYF.

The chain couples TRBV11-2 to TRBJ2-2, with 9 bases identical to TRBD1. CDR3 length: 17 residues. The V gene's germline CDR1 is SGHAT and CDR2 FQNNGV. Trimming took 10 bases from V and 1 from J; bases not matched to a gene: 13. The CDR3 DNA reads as TGTGCCACCCGTCGGACAGGGGCGCAAAAGAACACCGGGGAGCTGTTTTTT. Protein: CATRRTGAQKNTGELFF.

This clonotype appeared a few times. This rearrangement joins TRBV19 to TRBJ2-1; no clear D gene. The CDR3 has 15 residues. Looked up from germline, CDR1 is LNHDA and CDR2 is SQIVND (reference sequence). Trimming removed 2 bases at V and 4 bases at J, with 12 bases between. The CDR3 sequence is CASSITGWSYNEQFF. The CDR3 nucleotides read TGTGCCAGTAGTATAACCGGGTGGTCTTACAATGAGCAGTTCTTC.

CDR3 sequence (DNA): TGTGCCAGCAGCCCCCCCGGGGCAGGAGAGACCCAGTACTTC. The encoded protein is CASSPPGAGETQYF. The rearrangement links TRBV5-4 to TRBJ2-5, with D perhaps assigned TRBD1 or TRBD2 (5 bases each). The length of the CDR3 is 14 residues. Deletions cut 4 bases from V and 4 bases from J, with 14 bases between. Germline V gives CDR1 SGHNT, CDR2 YYREEE (reference sequence).

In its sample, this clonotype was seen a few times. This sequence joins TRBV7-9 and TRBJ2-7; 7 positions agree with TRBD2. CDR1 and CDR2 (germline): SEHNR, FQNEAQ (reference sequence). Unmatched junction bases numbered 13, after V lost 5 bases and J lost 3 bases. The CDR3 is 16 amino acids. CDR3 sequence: CASSPFREDVHYEQYF. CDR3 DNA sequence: TGTGCCAGCAGCCCCTTTCGGGAGGACGTCCACTACGAGCAGTACTTC.

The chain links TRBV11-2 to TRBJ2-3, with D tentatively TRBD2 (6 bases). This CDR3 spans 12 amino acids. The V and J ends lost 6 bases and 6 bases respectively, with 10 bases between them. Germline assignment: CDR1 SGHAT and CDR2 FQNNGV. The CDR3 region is CASSRAGDTQYF. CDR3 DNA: TGTGCCAGCAGTCGCGCGGGGGATACGCAGTATTTT.